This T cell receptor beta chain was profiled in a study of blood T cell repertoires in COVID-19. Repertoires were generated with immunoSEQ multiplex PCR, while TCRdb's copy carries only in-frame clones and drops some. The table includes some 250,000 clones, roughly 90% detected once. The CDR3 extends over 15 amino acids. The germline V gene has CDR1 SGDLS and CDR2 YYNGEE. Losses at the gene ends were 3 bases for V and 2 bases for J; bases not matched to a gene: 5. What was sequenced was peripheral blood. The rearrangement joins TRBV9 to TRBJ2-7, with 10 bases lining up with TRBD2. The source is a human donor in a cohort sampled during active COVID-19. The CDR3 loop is CASSAETSGTYEQYF. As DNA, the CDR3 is TGTGCCAGCAGCGCCGAAACTAGCGGGACCTACGAGCAGTACTTC.